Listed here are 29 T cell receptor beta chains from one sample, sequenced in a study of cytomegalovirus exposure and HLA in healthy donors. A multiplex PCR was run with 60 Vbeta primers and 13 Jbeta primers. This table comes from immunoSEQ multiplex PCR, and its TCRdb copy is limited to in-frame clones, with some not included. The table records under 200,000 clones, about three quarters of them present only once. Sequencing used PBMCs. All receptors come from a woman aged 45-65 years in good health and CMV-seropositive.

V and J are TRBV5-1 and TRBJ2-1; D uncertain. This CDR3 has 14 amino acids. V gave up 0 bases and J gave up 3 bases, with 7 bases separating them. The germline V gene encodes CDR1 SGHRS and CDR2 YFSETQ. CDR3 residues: CASSLEPDYNEQFF. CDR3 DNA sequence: TGCGCCAGCAGCTTGGAGCCCGACTACAATGAGCAGTTCTTC.

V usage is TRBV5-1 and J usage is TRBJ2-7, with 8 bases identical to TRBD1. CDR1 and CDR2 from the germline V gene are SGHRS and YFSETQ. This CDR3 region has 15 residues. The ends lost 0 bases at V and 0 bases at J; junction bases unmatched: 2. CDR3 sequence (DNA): TGCGCCAGCAGCTTGGGAACAGGGGGCTCCTACGAGCAGTACTTC. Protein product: CASSLGTGGSYEQYF.

The CDR3 coding sequence is TGTGCCAGCAGTTTTAGGGGAATCGATCAGCCCCAGCATTTT. Its protein is CASSFRGIDQPQHF. The chain joins TRBV27 to TRBJ1-5; tentative D call: TRBD1 (5 bases). CDR1 and CDR2 (germline): MNHEY, SMNVEV (reference sequence). Trimming took off 3 bases at V and 5 bases at J, with 11 bases between the two ends. This CDR3 is 14 amino acids long.

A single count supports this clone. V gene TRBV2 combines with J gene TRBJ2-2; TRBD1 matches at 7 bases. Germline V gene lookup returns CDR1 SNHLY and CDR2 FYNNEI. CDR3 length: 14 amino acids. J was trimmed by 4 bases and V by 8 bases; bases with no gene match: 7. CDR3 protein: CASGDRAGTGELFF. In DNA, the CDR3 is TGTGCCAGCGGCGACAGGGCGGGCACCGGGGAGCTGTTTTTT.

The CDR3 sequence: CASSLGPQVTEAFF. The CDR3 region has the DNA TGCGCCAGCAGCTTGGGTCCCCAGGTCACTGAAGCTTTCTTT. The V and J genes are TRBV5-1 and TRBJ1-1; unclear D gene. Germline V CDR1 and CDR2: SGHRS, YFSETQ. Trimming shortened V by 0 bases and J by 4 bases, and 10 bases separated the two germline ends. The CDR3 contains 14 residues.

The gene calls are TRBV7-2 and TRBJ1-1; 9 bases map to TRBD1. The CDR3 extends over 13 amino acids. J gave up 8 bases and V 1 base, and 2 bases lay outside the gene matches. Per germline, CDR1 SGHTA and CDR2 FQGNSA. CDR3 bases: TGTGCCAGCAGCTTAGTGGGACAGGGAGAAGCTTTCTTT. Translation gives CASSLVGQGEAFF.

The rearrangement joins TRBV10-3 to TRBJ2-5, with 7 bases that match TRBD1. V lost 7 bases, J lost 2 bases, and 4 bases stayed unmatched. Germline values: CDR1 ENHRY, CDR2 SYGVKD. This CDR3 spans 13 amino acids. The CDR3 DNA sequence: TGTGCCATCACCCCGGGACAGCAAGAGACCCAGTACTTC. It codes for CAITPGQQETQYF.

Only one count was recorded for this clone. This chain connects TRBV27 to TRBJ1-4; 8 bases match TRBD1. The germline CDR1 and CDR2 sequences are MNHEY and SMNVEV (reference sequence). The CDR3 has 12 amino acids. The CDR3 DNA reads TGTGGCTCAGGGGGCACTTCGGAAAAACTGTTTTTT. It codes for CGSGGTSEKLFF.

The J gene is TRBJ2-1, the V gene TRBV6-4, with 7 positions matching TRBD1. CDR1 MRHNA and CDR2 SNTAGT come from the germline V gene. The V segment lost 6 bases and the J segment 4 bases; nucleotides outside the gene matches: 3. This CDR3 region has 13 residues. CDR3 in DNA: TGTGCCAGCAGGGTGGACAGGTACAATGAGCAGTTCTTC. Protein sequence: CASRVDRYNEQFF.

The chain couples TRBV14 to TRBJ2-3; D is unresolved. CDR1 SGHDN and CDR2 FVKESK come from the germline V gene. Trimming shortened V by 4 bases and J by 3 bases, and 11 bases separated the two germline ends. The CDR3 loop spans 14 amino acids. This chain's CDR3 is CASSPLKQTDTQYF. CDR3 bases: TGTGCCAGCAGCCCTCTAAAGCAAACAGATACGCAGTATTTT.

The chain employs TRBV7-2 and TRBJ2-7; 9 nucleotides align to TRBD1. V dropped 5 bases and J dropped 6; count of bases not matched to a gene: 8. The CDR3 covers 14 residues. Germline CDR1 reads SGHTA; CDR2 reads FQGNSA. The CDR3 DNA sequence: TGTGCCAGCAGCGCGGCCGGGACAGGGAGCGAGCAGTACTTC. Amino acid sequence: CASSAAGTGSEQYF.

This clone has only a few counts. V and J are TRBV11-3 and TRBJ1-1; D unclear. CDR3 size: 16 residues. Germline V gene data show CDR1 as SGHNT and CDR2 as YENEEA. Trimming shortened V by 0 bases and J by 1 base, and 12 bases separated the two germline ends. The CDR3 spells CASSLDSLSGNTEAFF. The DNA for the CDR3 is TGTGCCAGCAGCTTAGATTCCCTTTCGGGGAACACTGAAGCTTTCTTT. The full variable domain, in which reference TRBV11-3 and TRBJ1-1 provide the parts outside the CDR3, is EAGVVQSPRYKIIEKKQPVAFWCNPISGHNTLYWYLQNLGQGPELLIRYENEEAVDDSQLPKDRFSAERLKGVDSTLKIQPAELGDSAVYLCASSLDSLSGNTEAFFGQGTRLTVV.

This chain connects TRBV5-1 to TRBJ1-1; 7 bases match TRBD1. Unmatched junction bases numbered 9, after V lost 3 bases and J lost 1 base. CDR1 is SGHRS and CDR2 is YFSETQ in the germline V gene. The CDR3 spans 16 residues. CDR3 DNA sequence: TGCGCCAGCAGCTCCGGATGGGGACAGTCGAACACTGAAGCTTTCTTT. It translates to CASSSGWGQSNTEAFF.

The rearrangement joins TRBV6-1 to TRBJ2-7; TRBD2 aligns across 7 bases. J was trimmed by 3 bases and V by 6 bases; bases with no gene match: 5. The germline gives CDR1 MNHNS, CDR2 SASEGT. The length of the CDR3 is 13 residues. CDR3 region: CASSRGLFYEQYF. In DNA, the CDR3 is TGTGCCAGCAGCCGGGGACTATTCTACGAGCAGTACTTC.

CDR3 sequence: CASSFGPRGPDTQYF. The CDR3 DNA reads TGTGCCAGCAGTTTCGGCCCCAGGGGCCCAGATACGCAGTATTTT. V and J are TRBV27 and TRBJ2-3; a possible D gene is TRBD1 (6 bases). Trimming left V 3 bases short and J 4 bases short, with 14 bases between. The germline V gene encodes CDR1 MNHEY and CDR2 SMNVEV (reference sequence). The CDR3 sequence is 15 residues long.

CDR3 sequence (DNA): TGTGCCAGCAGCGCCCAGGCCGATATGAACACTGAAGCTTTCTTT. As protein: CASSAQADMNTEAFF. The V call is TRBV9, the J call TRBJ1-1; D gene ambiguous. The CDR3 covers 15 residues. Germline CDR1 SGDLS, CDR2 YYNGEE. Trimming took off 3 bases at V and 0 bases at J, with 12 bases between the two ends.

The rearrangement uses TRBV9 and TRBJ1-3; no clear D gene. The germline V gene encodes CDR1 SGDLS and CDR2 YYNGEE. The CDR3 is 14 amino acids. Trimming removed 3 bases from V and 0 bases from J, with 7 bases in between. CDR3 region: CASSGVFSGNTIYF. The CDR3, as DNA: TGTGCCAGCAGCGGAGTCTTCTCTGGAAACACCATATATTTT.

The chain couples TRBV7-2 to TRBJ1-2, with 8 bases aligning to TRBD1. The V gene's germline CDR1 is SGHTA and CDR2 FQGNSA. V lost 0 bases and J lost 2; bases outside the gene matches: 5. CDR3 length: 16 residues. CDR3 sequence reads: CASSLAVDRANYGYTF. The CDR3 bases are TGTGCCAGCAGCTTAGCGGTGGACAGGGCCAACTATGGCTACACCTTC.

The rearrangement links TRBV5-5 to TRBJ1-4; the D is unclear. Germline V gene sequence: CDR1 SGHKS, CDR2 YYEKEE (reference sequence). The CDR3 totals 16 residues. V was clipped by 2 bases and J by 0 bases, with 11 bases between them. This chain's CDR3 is CASSFLGLPTNEKLFF. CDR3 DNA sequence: TGTGCCAGCAGCTTTCTGGGCCTCCCAACTAATGAAAAACTGTTTTTT.

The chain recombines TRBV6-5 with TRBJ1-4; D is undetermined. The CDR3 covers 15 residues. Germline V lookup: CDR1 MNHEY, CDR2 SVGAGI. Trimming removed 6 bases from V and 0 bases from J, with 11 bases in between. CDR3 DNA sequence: TGTGCCAGCAGAGAGAGGACTGCAACTAATGAAAAACTGTTTTTT. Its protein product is CASRERTATNEKLFF.

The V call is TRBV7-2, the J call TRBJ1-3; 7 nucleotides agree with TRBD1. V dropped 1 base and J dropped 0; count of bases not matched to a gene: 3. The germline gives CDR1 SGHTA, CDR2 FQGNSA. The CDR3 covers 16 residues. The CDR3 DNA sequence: TGTGCCAGCAGCTTAGAGTGGGACAGCTCTGGAAACACCATATATTTT. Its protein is CASSLEWDSSGNTIYF.

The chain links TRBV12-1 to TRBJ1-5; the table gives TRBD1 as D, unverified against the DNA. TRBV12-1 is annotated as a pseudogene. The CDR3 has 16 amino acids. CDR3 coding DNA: TGTGCCAGCAGCTTTGAGGCGACAGGGGGCAATCAGCCCCAGCATTTT. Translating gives CASSFEATGGNQPQHF.

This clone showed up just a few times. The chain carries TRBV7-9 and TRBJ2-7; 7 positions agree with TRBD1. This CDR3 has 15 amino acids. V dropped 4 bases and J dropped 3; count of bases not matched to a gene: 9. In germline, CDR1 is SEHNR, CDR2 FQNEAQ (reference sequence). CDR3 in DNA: TGTGCCAGCAGCTCCCCAAAGGGGGCCTTCTACGAGCAGTACTTC. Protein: CASSSPKGAFYEQYF.

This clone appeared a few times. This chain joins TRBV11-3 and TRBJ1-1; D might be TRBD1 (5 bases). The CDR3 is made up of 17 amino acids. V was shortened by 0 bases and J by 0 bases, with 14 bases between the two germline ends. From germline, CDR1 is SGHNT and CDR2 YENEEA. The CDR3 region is CASSLDHTGELNTEAFF. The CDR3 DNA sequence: TGTGCCAGCAGCTTAGATCACACGGGGGAATTGAACACTGAAGCTTTCTTT.

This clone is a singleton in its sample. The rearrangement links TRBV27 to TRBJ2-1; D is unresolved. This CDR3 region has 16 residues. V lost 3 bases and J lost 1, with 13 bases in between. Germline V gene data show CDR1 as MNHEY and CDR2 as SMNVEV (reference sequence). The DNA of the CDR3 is TGTGCCAGCAGTTTGGAAGCGACCCTGTCCTACAATGAGCAGTTCTTC. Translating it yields CASSLEATLSYNEQFF.

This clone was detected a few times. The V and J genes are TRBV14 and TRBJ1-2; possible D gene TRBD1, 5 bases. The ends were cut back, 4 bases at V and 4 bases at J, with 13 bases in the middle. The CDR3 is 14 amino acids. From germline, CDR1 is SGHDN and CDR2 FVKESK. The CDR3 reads CASSRTGRFYGYTF. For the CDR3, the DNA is TGTGCCAGCAGCCGAACAGGCAGATTCTATGGCTACACCTTC.

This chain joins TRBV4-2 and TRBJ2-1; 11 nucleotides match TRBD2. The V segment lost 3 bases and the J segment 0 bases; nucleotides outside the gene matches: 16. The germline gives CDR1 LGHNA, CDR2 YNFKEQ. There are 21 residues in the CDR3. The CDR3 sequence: CASSHPRGLAEGDTSYNEQFF. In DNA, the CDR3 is TGTGCCAGCAGCCACCCGAGGGGACTAGCGGAGGGGGACACCTCCTACAATGAGCAGTTCTTC.

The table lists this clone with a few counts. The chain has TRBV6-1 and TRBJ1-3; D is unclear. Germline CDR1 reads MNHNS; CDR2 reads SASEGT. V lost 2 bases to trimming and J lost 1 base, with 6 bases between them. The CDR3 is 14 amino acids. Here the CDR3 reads CASSERESGNTIYF. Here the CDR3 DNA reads TGTGCCAGCAGTGAACGGGAGTCTGGAAACACCATATATTTT.

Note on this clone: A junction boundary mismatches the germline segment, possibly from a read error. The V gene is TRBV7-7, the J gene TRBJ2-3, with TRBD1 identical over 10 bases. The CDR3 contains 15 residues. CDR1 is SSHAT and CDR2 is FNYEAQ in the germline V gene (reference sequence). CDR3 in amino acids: CASSSGQGVTDTQYF. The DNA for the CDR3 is TGTGCTAGCAGTTCCGGACAGGGGGTCACAGATACGCAGTATTTT.